This T cell receptor (beta chain) comes out of a study of CD8 T cells in ankylosing spondylitis. Trimming shortened V by 2 bases and J by 6 bases, and 13 bases separated the two germline ends. The CDR3 contains 14 residues. The germline V gene encodes CDR1 MNHEY and CDR2 SVGEGT. TCRdb itself ran the 5' RACE reads through MiXCR, one entry per CDR3 protein. The table includes over 60,000 distinct CDR3 sequences, roughly 5% detected once. This clonotype was seen many times. The TCR was taken from a male donor with ankylosing spondylitis or in good health (not recorded which). The source material was blood, either unsorted or a sorted T cell fraction (not recorded which). This sequence joins TRBV6-2 or TRBV6-3 and TRBJ2-5; D not resolved. CDR3 bases: TGTGCCAGCAGTTACGGCCTGACGGTAAAGACCCAGTACTTC. Its protein product is CASSYGLTVKTQYF.